This TCR beta chain was sequenced in a study of CXCR3-negative and CXCR3-positive naive CD8 T cells. The CDR3 has 15 amino acids. CDR1 is LGHNA, CDR2 YSLEER, per germline. Carrying UMI labels, the TRB cDNA libraries were prepared through 5' RACE. TCRdb reprocessed the 5' RACE reads; each CDR3 protein has one entry and no DNA is given. The sample table includes around 34,000 distinct CDR3 sequences. The study's findings and limits: Naive subsets expressed similar surface CD5; TRB CDR3 features served to infer TCR strength. Both naive subsets had comparably high diversity; memory CD8+ cells much lower. Post-cryopreservation CXCR3 expression was partly diminished, and the bulk of assays employed fresh PBMCs.

On this clonotype: Antigen unknown.

Sequencing was performed on memory CD8+ T cells from blood. The genes are TRBV4-3 and TRBJ2-1. This receptor was identified in a human donor in good health. Some clones in this sample may be carry-over from other donors' samples. The CDR3 here is CASSLVGGYYNEQFF.